The present T cell receptor beta chain was sequenced within a study of response to subunit inactivated influenza vaccine. The CDR3 contains 16 residues. CDR1 SGHTA and CDR2 FQGNSA come from the germline V gene. Germline trimming cut 5 bases from V and 7 bases from J; bases unmatched to any gene: 6. TCRdb called the RT-PCR reads again in MiXCR, with one record for every CDR3 protein. The table has roughly 500,000 distinct CDR3 sequences, 16% seen once. V usage is TRBV7-2 and J usage is TRBJ2-1; 15 positions agree with TRBD2. The material sequenced was CD4+ T cells sorted from PBMCs, taken less than 25 months after vaccination. This clonotype originated in a man aged 50 to 69 who received an inactivated influenza vaccine. Here the CDR3 DNA reads TGTGCCAGCAGCCGGACTAGCGGGGGGGCCGGAAATGAGCAGTTCTTC. As protein: CASSRTSGGAGNEQFF.